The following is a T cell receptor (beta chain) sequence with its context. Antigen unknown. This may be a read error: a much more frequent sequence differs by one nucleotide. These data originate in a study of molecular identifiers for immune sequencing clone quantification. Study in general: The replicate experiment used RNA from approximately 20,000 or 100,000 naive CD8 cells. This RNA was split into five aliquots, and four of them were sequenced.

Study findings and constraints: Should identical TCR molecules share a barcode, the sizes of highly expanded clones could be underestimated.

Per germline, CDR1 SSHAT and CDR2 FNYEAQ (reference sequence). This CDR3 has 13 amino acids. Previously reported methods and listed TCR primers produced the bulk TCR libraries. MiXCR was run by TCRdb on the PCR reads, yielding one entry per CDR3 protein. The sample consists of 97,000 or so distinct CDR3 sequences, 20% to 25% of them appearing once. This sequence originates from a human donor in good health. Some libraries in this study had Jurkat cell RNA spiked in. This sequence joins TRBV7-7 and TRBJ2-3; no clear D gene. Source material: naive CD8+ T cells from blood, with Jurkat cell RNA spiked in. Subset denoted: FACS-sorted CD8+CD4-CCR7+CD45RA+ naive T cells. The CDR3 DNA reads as TGTGCTAGCAGCTTAATAGCAACAGATATGCAGTATTTT. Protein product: CASSLIATDMQYF.